This record concerns one T cell receptor beta chain sequence. Sequencing used immunoSEQ multiplex PCR; TCRdb keeps in-frame clones, though not all of them. The sample lists some 23,000 clones; 73% were seen once. This specimen comes from a study of radiotherapy plus CTLA-4 blockade in lung cancer. In germline, CDR1 is SGHDN, CDR2 FVKESK. Losses at the gene ends were 4 bases for V and 5 bases for J; bases not matched to a gene: 13. The CDR3 consists of 18 residues. The sample here was peripheral blood, taken from a patient treated with radiotherapy plus ipilimumab. This chain connects TRBV14 to TRBJ2-2; TRBD1 matches at 10 bases. The receptor comes from a human donor with non-small cell lung cancer who had stable disease on radiotherapy plus ipilimumab. The DNA of the CDR3 is TGTGCCAGCAGCCTCCGGACAGGGGGGGTTCTGCCTACCGGGGAGCTGTTTTTT. Protein: CASSLRTGGVLPTGELFF.